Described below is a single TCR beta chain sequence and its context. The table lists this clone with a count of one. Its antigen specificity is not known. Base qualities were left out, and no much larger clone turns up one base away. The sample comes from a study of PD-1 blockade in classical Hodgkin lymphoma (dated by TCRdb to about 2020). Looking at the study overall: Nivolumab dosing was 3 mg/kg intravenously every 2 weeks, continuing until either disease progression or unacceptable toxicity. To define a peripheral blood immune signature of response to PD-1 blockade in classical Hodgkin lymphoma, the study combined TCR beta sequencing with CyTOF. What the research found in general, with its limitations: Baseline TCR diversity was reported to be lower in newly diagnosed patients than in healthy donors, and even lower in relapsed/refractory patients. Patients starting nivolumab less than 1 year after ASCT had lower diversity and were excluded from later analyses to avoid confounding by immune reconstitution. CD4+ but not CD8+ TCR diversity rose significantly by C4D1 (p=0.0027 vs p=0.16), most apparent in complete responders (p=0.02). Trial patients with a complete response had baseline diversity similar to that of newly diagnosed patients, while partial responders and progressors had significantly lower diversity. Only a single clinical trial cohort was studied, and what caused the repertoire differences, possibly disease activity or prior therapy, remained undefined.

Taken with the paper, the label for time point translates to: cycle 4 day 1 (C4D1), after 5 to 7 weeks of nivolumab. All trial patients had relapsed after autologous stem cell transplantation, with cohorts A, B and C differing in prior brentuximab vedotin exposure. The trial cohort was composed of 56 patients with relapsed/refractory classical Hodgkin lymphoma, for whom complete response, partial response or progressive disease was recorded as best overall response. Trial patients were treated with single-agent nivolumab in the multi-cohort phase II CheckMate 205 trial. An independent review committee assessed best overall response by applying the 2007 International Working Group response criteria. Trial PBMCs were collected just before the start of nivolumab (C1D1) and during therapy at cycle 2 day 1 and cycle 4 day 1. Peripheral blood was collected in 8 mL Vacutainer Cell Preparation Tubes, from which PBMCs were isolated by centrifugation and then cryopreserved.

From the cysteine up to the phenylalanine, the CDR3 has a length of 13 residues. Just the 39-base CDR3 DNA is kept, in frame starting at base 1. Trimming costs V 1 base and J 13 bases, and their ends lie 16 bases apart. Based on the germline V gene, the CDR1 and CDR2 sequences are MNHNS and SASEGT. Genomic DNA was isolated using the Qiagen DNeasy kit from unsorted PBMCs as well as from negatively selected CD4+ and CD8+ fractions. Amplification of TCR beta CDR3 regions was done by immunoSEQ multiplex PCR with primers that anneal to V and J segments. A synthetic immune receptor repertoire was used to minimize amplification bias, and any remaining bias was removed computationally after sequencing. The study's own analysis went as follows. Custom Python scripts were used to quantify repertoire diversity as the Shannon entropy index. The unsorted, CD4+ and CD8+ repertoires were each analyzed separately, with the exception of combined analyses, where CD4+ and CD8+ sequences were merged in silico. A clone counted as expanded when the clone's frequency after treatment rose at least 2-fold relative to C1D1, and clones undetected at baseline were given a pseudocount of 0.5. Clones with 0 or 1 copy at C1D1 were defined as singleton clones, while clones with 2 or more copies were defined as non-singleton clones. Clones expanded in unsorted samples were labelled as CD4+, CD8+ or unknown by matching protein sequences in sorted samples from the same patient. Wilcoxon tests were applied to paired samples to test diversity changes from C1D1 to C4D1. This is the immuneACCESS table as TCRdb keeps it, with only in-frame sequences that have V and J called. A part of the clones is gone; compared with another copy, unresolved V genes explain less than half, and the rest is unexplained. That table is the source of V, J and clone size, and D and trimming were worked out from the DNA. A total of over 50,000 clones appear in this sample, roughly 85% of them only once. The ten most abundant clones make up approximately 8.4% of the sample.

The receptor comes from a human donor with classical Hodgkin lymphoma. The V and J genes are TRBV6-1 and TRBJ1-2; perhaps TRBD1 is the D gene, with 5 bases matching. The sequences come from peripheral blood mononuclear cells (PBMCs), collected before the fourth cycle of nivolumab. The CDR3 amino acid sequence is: CASSEDPLGVCTF. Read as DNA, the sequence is TGTGCCAGCAGTGAAGACCCTCTAGGGGTGTGCACCTTC.